This T cell receptor beta chain is from a study of blood T cell repertoires in COVID-19. Across the study: COVID-19 samples, acute and convalescent, were from the United States, Italy and Spain.

With regard to this clone: The junction departs from germline at one end; a sequencing error may be responsible.

The authors' processing: By means of reference gene primer amplification, nucleated cell counts were estimated. Produced via immunoSEQ multiplex PCR; TCRdb's table is partial and in-frame only. The V and J calls and clone size were taken over from that table, and D and trimming were inferred from the DNA. The top ten hold around 1.9% of the sample, which has about 360,000 clones, approximately 87% seen once. The CDR3 has 15 residues. Germline values: CDR1 KGHDR, CDR2 SFDVKD. Individuals aged about 18 to 90 years were recruited from some 26 US areas. Participants had their cohort set by participant-reported clinical history.

V is TRBV24-1 and J is TRBJ1-2; 10 bases are shared with TRBD1. The sequencing input was PBMCs or T cells enriched from blood (not recorded which). The sequence derives from a middle-aged man in a cohort exposed to, infected with or recovered from COVID-19 (not recorded which). The CDR3: CATSDPGQGDYGHTF. The CDR3 nucleotides read TGTGCCACCAGTGATCCAGGACAGGGGGACTATGGCCACACCTTC.